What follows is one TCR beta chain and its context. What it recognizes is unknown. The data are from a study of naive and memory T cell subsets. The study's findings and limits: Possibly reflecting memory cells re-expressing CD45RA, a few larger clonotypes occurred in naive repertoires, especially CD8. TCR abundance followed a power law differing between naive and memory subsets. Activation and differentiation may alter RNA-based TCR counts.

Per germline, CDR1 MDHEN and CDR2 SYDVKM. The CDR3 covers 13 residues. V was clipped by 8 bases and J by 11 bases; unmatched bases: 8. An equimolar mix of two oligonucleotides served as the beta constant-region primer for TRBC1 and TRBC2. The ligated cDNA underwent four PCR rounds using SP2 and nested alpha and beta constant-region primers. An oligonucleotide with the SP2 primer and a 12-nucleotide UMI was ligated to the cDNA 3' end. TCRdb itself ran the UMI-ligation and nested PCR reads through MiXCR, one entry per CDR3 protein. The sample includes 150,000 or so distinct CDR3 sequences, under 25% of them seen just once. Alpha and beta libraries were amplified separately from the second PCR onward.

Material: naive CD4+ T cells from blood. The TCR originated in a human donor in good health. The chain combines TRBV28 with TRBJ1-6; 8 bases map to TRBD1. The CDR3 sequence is CASSGQGYPPLHF. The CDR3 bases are TGTGCCAGCTCCGGACAGGGATATCCACCCCTCCACTTT.